Presented here are 21 T cell receptor beta chains from one specimen sequenced in a study of human thymus T cells. In corrective heart surgery, resections were taken, and these provided the thymus tissue. Profiled with immunoSEQ multiplex PCR; TCRdb holds only in-frame clones, not every one. Found here are 60,000 to 75,000 clones, 95% of them singletons; the top ten hold under 0.04%. The sample comprised thymus tissue. These receptors all come from a girl less than two years old with a congenital heart defect but otherwise immunologically healthy.

V and J are TRBV9 and TRBJ2-7, with TRBD2 identical over 13 bases. CDR3 length: 16 residues. The ends lost 3 bases at V and 0 bases at J; junction bases unmatched: 3. The germline V gene has CDR1 SGDLS and CDR2 YYNGEE. CDR3 region: CASSDGLAGVSYEQYF. In DNA, the CDR3 is TGTGCCAGCAGCGACGGACTAGCGGGAGTCTCCTACGAGCAGTACTTC.

The CDR3 DNA reads TGTGCCAGCAGGGGACAGAGCCGGGACAGGGAAAGAAGCTACACCTTC. Encoded protein: CASRGQSRDRERSYTF. The chain is built from TRBV28 and TRBJ1-2; 9 bases fit TRBD1. The V segment lost 6 bases and the J segment 9 bases; nucleotides outside the gene matches: 17. Germline V gives CDR1 MDHEN, CDR2 SYDVKM. The CDR3 loop spans 16 amino acids.

The chain is built from TRBV5-1 and TRBJ2-7; 12 bases fit TRBD2. V lost 5 bases and J lost 7; bases outside the gene matches: 7. CDR1 is SGHRS, CDR2 YFSETQ, per germline. This CDR3 is 14 amino acids long. The CDR3 DNA reads TGCGCCAGCAGTCCAGGACTAGCGGGATATGAGCAGTACTTC. As protein: CASSPGLAGYEQYF.

This chain uses TRBV5-4 with TRBJ2-5; TRBD1 matches at 9 bases. V dropped 6 bases and J dropped 2; count of bases not matched to a gene: 5. Per the germline V gene, CDR1 is SGHNT and CDR2 is YYREEE (reference sequence). This CDR3 has 14 amino acids. For the CDR3, the DNA is TGTGCCAGCACCCGGGACAGGGAACAAGAGACCCAGTACTTC. Residues: CASTRDREQETQYF.

The chain links TRBV5-1 to TRBJ2-1, with D perhaps TRBD2 (6 bases). CDR3 length: 14 amino acids. Trimming stripped 1 base from V and 4 bases from J, with 9 bases between. The germline gives CDR1 SGHRS, CDR2 YFSETQ. CDR3 sequence reads: CASSLWDSYNEQFF. As DNA, the CDR3 is TGCGCCAGCAGCTTGTGGGACTCTTACAATGAGCAGTTCTTC.

V gene TRBV5-1 combines with J gene TRBJ1-1; TRBD1 might be the D (5 bases). Trimming stripped 0 bases from V and 2 bases from J, with 11 bases between. The CDR3 totals 15 residues. Germline loops: CDR1 SGHRS, CDR2 YFSETQ. The CDR3 bases are TGCGCCAGCAGCTTGGGGGACGCCCTTAACACTGAAGCTTTCTTT. This gives the protein CASSLGDALNTEAFF.

CDR3 sequence: CASSIRLGQLFF. Written as DNA, the CDR3 is TGTGCCAGCAGTATCCGATTAGGACAGCTGTTCTTC. The chain recombines TRBV27 with TRBJ2-1; weak D call: TRBD1 (6 bases). V gave up 5 bases and J gave up 15 bases, with 17 bases separating them. The germline gives CDR1 MNHEY, CDR2 SMNVEV (reference sequence). The CDR3 runs 12 residues.

The chain recombines TRBV5-6 with TRBJ2-3, with D maybe TRBD2 (6 bases). This CDR3 has 14 amino acids. Germline V CDR1 and CDR2: SGHDT, YYEEEE. Trimming took off 5 bases at V and 3 bases at J, with 13 bases between the two ends. CDR3 residues: CASRTRGRTDTQYF. The DNA for the CDR3 is TGTGCCAGCAGGACGCGGGGACGAACAGATACGCAGTATTTT.

The chain carries TRBV6-5 and TRBJ2-7; TRBD2 agrees at 7 bases. Germline-derived CDR1 and CDR2 are MNHEY and SVGAGI. This CDR3 region has 14 residues. V lost 2 bases to trimming and J lost 6 bases; unmatched junction nucleotides: 7. The CDR3 reads CASSYRGRASEQYF. CDR3 DNA sequence: TGTGCCAGCAGTTACCGGGGGAGGGCGAGCGAGCAGTACTTC.

The CDR3 sequence: CSVSTTGTSGRPSYNEQFF. CDR3 nucleotide sequence: TGCAGCGTTTCCACTACCGGGACTAGCGGGAGGCCCTCCTACAATGAGCAGTTCTTC. The chain is built from TRBV29-1 and TRBJ2-1; 15 bases match TRBD2. V trimming: 5 bases; J trimming: 0 bases; junction bases outside the gene matches: 11. The CDR3 covers 19 residues. CDR1 and CDR2 from the germline V gene are SQVTM and ANQGSEA.

This sequence joins TRBV4-1 and TRBJ1-1; D is ambiguous. V was clipped by 1 base and J by 0 bases, with 18 bases between them. The germline CDR1 and CDR2 sequences are MGHRA and YSYEKL. The CDR3 length is 18 residues. Here the CDR3 DNA reads TGCGCCAGCAGCCAAGCTGGATGGCGGGGTCCCATGAACACTGAAGCTTTCTTT. Protein product: CASSQAGWRGPMNTEAFF.

The chain uses TRBV7-9 and TRBJ2-2; the match to TRBD1 covers 8 bases. The CDR3 has 16 residues. Germline V lookup: CDR1 SEHNR, CDR2 FQNEAQ (reference sequence). V lost 5 bases, J lost 2 bases, and 7 bases stayed unmatched. The CDR3 nucleotides read TGTGCCAGCAGCCCACCCGGGACAGGTAACACCGGGGAGCTGTTTTTT. It is translated as CASSPPGTGNTGELFF.

The chain recombines TRBV30 with TRBJ2-6; D not certain. V lost 4 bases and J lost 0, with 4 bases in between. CDR1 GTSNPN and CDR2 SVGIG come from the germline V gene (reference sequence). The CDR3 is 13 residues long. CDR3 sequence (DNA): TGTGCCTGGATAGTCTCTGGGGCCAACGTCCTGACTTTC. This gives the protein CAWIVSGANVLTF.

The rearrangement links TRBV19 to TRBJ2-1; TRBD2 matches 9 bases. Germline loops: CDR1 LNHDA, CDR2 SQIVND (reference sequence). V was pared by 1 base and J by 4 bases, with 8 bases of the junction left unmatched. The CDR3 extends over 17 amino acids. The CDR3 DNA follows: TGTGCCAGTAGTATAGCGCTAGCGGGGACCCTGTACAATGAGCAGTTCTTC. It is translated as CASSIALAGTLYNEQFF. Using reference TRBV19 and TRBJ2-1 for the parts outside the CDR3, the full variable domain is DGGITQSPKYLFRKEGQNVTLSCEQNLNHDAMYWYRQDPGQGLRLIYYSQIVNDFQKGDIAEGYSVSREKKESFPLTVTSAQKNPTAFYLCASSIALAGTLYNEQFFGPGTRLTVL.

In regard to this clone: Because it lacks the conserved phenylalanine or tryptophan at the end, this CDR3 is likely a read error. The chain is built from TRBV9 and TRBJ2-2, with a weak D call TRBD2 (5 bases). There are 14 residues in the CDR3. Trimming removed 5 bases at V and 2 bases at J, with 10 bases between. The germline V gene encodes CDR1 SGDLS and CDR2 YYNGEE. CDR3 sequence: CASRAEPNTGELFL. The CDR3 DNA sequence: TGTGCCAGCAGAGCGGAGCCCAACACCGGGGAGCTGTTTCTT.

V is TRBV5-4 and J is TRBJ2-5, with a weak D call TRBD2 (6 bases). Trimming took 4 bases from V and 8 from J, leaving 24 bases between them. The CDR3 loop spans 16 amino acids. Germline CDR1 and CDR2: SGHNT and YYREEE (reference sequence). The CDR3 region is CASSPIGGTEEGTQYF. For the CDR3, the DNA is TGTGCCAGCAGCCCGATAGGAGGGACGGAAGAGGGTACCCAGTACTTC.

The rearrangement joins TRBV5-4 to TRBJ1-2, with D perhaps TRBD1 (6 bases). Trimming took 4 bases from V and 0 from J, leaving 13 bases between them. Per the germline V gene, CDR1 is SGHNT and CDR2 is YYREEE (reference sequence). The CDR3 is made up of 15 amino acids. The CDR3 nucleotides read TGTGCCAGCAGCACCTCGACAGGTTCTAACTATGGCTACACCTTC. Protein product: CASSTSTGSNYGYTF. Drawing the rest from reference TRBV5-4 and TRBJ1-2, the complete variable domain is ETGVTQSPTHLIKTRGQQVTLRCSSQSGHNTVSWYQQALGQGPQFIFQYYREEENGRGNFPPRFSGLQFPNYSSELNVNALELDDSALYLCASSTSTGSNYGYTFGSGTRLTVV.

V is TRBV5-6 and J is TRBJ1-1; no definite D call. V was clipped by 0 bases and J by 0 bases, with 12 bases between them. This CDR3 is built from 16 residues. Germline-derived CDR1 and CDR2 are SGHDT and YYEEEE. The CDR3 nucleotides are TGTGCCAGCAGCTTGGACCCAAGAATTATGAACACTGAAGCTTTCTTT. Its protein is CASSLDPRIMNTEAFF.

This chain links TRBV10-3 with TRBJ2-3; 9 positions match TRBD2. This CDR3 comprises 14 residues. Trimming removed 6 bases from V and 3 bases from J; junction bases left unmatched: 4. Germline CDR1 and CDR2: ENHRY and SYGVKD. This CDR3 is CAIRRAGGTDTQYF. CDR3 DNA sequence: TGTGCCATCAGAAGGGCGGGAGGGACAGATACGCAGTATTTT.

This chain connects TRBV7-2 to TRBJ2-2, with 7 positions matching TRBD1. The length of the CDR3 is 14 residues. V trimming: 5 bases; J trimming: 6 bases; junction bases outside the gene matches: 6. In germline, CDR1 is SGHTA, CDR2 FQGNSA. This CDR3 is CASSHGQVAGELFF. Here the CDR3 DNA reads TGTGCCAGCAGCCACGGACAGGTTGCCGGGGAGCTGTTTTTT.

The chain uses TRBV6-5 and TRBJ2-5; D gene unclear. Germline loops: CDR1 MNHEY, CDR2 SVGAGI. The ends were cut back, 5 bases at V and 5 bases at J, with 12 bases in the middle. The CDR3 sequence is 13 residues long. This CDR3 reads CASSPYVAETQYF. Written as DNA, the CDR3 is TGTGCCAGCAGTCCTTATGTTGCGGAGACCCAGTACTTC.